Shown below are 10 T cell receptor beta chains from a single sample sequenced in a study of blood T cell repertoires in COVID-19. TCRdb's copy holds only in-frame clones and misses some; the assay was immunoSEQ multiplex PCR. The sample carries tens of thousands of clones, around nine tenths recorded once. Source material: peripheral blood. The origin of the receptors is a human donor with active COVID-19. The donor label of this sample is uncertain.

The V call is TRBV5-1, the J call TRBJ2-7; the match to TRBD1 covers 9 bases. The V gene's germline CDR1 is SGHRS and CDR2 YFSETQ. This CDR3 spans 14 amino acids. V was pared by 6 bases and J by 5 bases, with 9 bases of the junction left unmatched. CDR3 region: CASKSQGASDEQYF. The CDR3 bases are TGCGCCAGCAAGTCACAGGGGGCAAGCGACGAGCAGTACTTC.

The gene calls are TRBV28 and TRBJ2-7; TRBD1 agrees at 8 bases. The germline V gene encodes CDR1 MDHEN and CDR2 SYDVKM. The CDR3 runs to 13 residues. Germline trimming cut 8 bases from V and 2 bases from J; bases unmatched to any gene: 5. The DNA of the CDR3 is TGTGCCAGCCAGAGGACAGGGCCCTACGAGCAGTACTTC. This gives the protein CASQRTGPYEQYF.

This rearrangement joins TRBV12-5 to TRBJ1-2; D not resolved. The germline CDR1 and CDR2 sequences are LGHNT and FRNRAP. This CDR3 is 17 amino acids long. Trimming stripped 0 bases from V and 7 bases from J, with 21 bases between. The CDR3 spells CASGLVDWESGIGGYTF. DNA for the CDR3: TGTGCTAGTGGTTTGGTTGATTGGGAATCGGGGATCGGTGGCTACACCTTC.

The chain joins TRBV7-2 to TRBJ2-1; 10 positions agree with TRBD2. The length of the CDR3 is 16 residues. CDR1 is SGHTA and CDR2 is FQGNSA in the germline V gene. The ends lost 5 bases at V and 7 bases at J; junction bases unmatched: 11. CDR3: CASSRERGGLRNEQFF. The CDR3, as DNA: TGTGCCAGCAGCCGTGAGCGGGGGGGCCTGAGGAATGAGCAGTTCTTC.

This clone was picked up a small number of times. This chain connects TRBV3-1 (or the pseudogene TRBV3-2) to TRBJ2-2; no clear D gene. Germline lookup yields CDR1 LGHDT and CDR2 YNNKEL (reference sequence). The length of the CDR3 is 13 residues. The V and J ends lost 2 bases and 6 bases respectively, with 7 bases between them. Here the CDR3 reads CASSQLAAGELFF. The CDR3 DNA reads TGTGCCAGCAGCCAACTGGCAGCCGGGGAGCTGTTTTTT.

The chain carries TRBV2 and TRBJ1-5; 9 positions agree with TRBD1. J lost 10 bases, V lost 3 bases, and 16 bases had no gene match. The CDR3 is made up of 17 amino acids. CDR1 and CDR2 (germline): SNHLY, FYNNEI. The CDR3 DNA is TGTGCCAGCAGTGAGGGACAGGGCTTTACGCTTCATGATCCCCAGCATTTT. As protein: CASSEGQGFTLHDPQHF.

The chain has TRBV27 and TRBJ2-7, with TRBD1 matching 10 bases. Trimming at V came to 3 bases and at J to 5 bases, leaving 4 bases not matched to a gene. The CDR3 covers 14 residues. Germline V gene lookup returns CDR1 MNHEY and CDR2 SMNVEV (reference sequence). The CDR3 sequence is CASSLWGQGNEQYF. CDR3 sequence (DNA): TGTGCCAGCAGTTTGTGGGGACAGGGGAACGAGCAGTACTTC.

V and J are TRBV29-1 and TRBJ1-2, with TRBD1 identical over 9 bases. Germline assignment: CDR1 SQVTM and CDR2 ANQGSEA. V was pared by 6 bases and J by 5 bases, with 10 bases of the junction left unmatched. The CDR3 is 14 amino acids. DNA for the CDR3: TGCAGCGTCGAGATATGGACAGGGGATTATGGCTACACCTTC. It yields the protein CSVEIWTGDYGYTF.

The chain has TRBV29-1 and TRBJ2-7; no clear D. Germline values: CDR1 SQVTM, CDR2 ANQGSEA. This CDR3 spans 11 amino acids. Trimming stripped 2 bases from V and 5 bases from J, with 7 bases between. CDR3 loop: CSVESGDEQYF. CDR3 bases: TGCAGCGTTGAATCCGGAGACGAGCAGTACTTC.

This clone occurred a few times. V and J are TRBV15 and TRBJ2-1; no clear D. V dropped 0 bases and J dropped 5 bases, with 5 bases sitting between them. This CDR3 has 13 amino acids. Germline CDR1 and CDR2: LNHNV and YYDKDF (reference sequence). CDR3 region: CATSRDRNNEQFF. DNA of the CDR3: TGTGCCACCAGCAGAGACAGGAACAATGAGCAGTTCTTC. The whole variable domain, filled in from reference TRBV15 and TRBJ2-1, reads DAMVIQNPRYQVTQFGKPVTLSCSQTLNHNVMYWYQQKSSQAPKLLFHYYDKDFNNEADTPDNFQSRRPNTSFCFLDIRSPGLGDTAMYLCATSRDRNNEQFFGPGTRLTVL.